Given below is one T cell receptor (beta chain) in context. The CDR3 is 14 amino acids. Germline assignment: CDR1 PRHDT and CDR2 FYEKMQ (reference sequence). V was cut by 5 bases and J by 8 bases, with 16 bases left in between. The entry originates in a study of blood T cell repertoires in COVID-19. Turning to the study itself: Sites across the United States, Italy and Spain contributed samples from acute and convalescent COVID-19. PBMCs, B-cell-depleted T cells, or T cells were the source of the cDNA or gDNA that made up the material.

Original analysis: Amplification of reference gene primers provided the estimated nucleated cell counts. Sequencing was performed with immunoSEQ multiplex PCR; in TCRdb, only in-frame clones are kept and a portion is missing. V, J and clone size reflect that table, while D and trimming were determined from the DNA. This sample carries roughly 20,000 clones, 70% to 90% of them seen once, and the ten largest clones take approximately 24%. The chain combines TRBV13 with TRBJ2-4, with a possible D match to TRBD1 (6 bases). Source material: peripheral blood. The source of this sequence is a human donor with active COVID-19. The donor label of this sample is uncertain. CDR3 DNA: TGTGCCAGCAGCCCACCGGACAGCCCCTACATTCAGTACTTC. It is translated as CASSPPDSPYIQYF.